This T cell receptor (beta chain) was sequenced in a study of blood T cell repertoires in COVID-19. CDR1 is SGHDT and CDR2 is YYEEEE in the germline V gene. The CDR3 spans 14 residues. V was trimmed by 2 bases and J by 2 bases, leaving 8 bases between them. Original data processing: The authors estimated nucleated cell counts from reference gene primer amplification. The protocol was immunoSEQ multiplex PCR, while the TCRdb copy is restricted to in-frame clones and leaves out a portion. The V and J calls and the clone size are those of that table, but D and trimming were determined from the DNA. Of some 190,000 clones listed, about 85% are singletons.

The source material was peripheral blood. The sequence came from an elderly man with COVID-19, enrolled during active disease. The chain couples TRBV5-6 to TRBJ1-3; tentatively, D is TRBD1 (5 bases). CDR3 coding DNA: TGTGCCAGCAGCTTCGTAGGGGCTGGAAACACCATATATTTT. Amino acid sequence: CASSFVGAGNTIYF.